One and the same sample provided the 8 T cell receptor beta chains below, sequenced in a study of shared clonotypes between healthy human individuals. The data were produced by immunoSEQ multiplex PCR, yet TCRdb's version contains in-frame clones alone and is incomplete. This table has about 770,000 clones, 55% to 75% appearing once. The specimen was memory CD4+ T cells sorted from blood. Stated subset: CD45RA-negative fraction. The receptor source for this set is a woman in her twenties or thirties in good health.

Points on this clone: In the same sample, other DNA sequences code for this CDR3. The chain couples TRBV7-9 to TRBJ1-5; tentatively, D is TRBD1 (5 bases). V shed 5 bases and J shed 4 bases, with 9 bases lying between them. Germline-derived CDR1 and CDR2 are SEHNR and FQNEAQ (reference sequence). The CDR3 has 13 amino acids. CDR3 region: CASSPGTNQPQHF. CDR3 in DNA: TGTGCCAGCAGCCCTGGGACTAATCAGCCCCAGCATTTT.

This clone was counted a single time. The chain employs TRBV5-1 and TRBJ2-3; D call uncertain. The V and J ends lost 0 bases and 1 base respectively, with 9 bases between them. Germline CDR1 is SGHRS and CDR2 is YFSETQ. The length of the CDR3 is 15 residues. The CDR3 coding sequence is TGCGCCAGCAGCTTGGGGGCAGCTGGCACAGATACGCAGTATTTT. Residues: CASSLGAAGTDTQYF.

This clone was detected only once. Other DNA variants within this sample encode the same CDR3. DNA of the CDR3: TGTGCCAGCAGCCCGGGACTAGCGGTAGATACGCAGTATTTT. Its translation is CASSPGLAVDTQYF. The chain carries TRBV7-3 and TRBJ2-3, with TRBD2 identical over 11 bases. CDR3 length: 14 amino acids. J gave up 5 bases and V 5 bases, and 3 bases lay outside the gene matches. Germline values: CDR1 SGHTA, CDR2 FQGTGA.

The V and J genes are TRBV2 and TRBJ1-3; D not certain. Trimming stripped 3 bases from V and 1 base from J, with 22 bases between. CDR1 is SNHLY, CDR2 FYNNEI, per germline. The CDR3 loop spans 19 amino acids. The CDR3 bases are TGTGCCAGCAGTGATGGATTGGGAAGGACTGGGTGGTCTGGAAACACCATATATTTT. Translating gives CASSDGLGRTGWSGNTIYF.

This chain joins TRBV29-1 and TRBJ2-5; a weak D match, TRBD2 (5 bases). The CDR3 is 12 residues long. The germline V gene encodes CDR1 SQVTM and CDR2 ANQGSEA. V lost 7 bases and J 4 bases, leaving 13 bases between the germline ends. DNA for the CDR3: TGCAGCGCTGTCGGGGTTGGAGAGACCCAGTACTTC. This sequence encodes CSAVGVGETQYF.

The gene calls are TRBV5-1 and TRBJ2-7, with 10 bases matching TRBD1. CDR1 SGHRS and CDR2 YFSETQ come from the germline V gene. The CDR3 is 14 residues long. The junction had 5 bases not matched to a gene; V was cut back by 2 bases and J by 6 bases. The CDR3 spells CASSFSGQGIEQYF. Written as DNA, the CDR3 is TGCGCCAGCAGCTTTTCGGGACAGGGGATCGAGCAGTACTTC.

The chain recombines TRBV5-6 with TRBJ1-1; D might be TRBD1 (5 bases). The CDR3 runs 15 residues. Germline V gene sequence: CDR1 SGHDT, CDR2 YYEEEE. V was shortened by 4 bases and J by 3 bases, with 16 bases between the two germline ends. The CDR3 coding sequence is TGTGCCAGCAGCCTGGGGGGGTTTCGGTACACTGAAGCTTTCTTT. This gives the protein CASSLGGFRYTEAFF.

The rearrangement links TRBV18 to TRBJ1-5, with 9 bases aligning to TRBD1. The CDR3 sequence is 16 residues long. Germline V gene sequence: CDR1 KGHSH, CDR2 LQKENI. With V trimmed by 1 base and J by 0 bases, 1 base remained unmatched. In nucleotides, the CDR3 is TGTGCCAGCTCACCACAGGGACAGGGTAGCAATCAGCCCCAGCATTTT. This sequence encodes CASSPQGQGSNQPQHF. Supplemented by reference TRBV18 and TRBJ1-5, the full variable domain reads NAGVMQNPRHLVRRRGQEARLRCSPMKGHSHVYWYRQLPEEGLKFMVYLQKENIIDESGMPKERFSAEFPKEGPSILRIQQVVRGDSAAYFCASSPQGQGSNQPQHFGDGTRLSIL.